This T cell receptor beta chain appears in the sequencing data of a study of Graves' ophthalmopathy and Graves' hyperthyroidism (dated by TCRdb to between 2017 and 2018). Turning to the overall study: Peripheral blood was collected at initial diagnosis, prior to any treatment. TCR beta repertoire signatures were used to distinguish Graves' ophthalmopathy from Graves' hyperthyroidism and to predict progression to ophthalmopathy. In total, 120 to 150 blood samples were TCR-sequenced: 43 ophthalmopathy, 75 hyperthyroidism and some 17 hyperthyroidism-to-ophthalmopathy patients. A discovery set of 100 patients (roughly 41 ophthalmopathy, about 58 stable hyperthyroidism) was enrolled to explore V-J signatures distinguishing ophthalmopathy from hyperthyroidism. The independent validation cohort included 18 to 20 hyperthyroidism patients plus 17 patients who later progressed from hyperthyroidism to ophthalmopathy. In about six hyperthyroidism patients, the T-cell repertoire of thyroid tissue was compared with the T-cell repertoire of blood. Following sampling, methimazole starting at 30 mg daily was administered to hyperthyroidism patients, and high-dose intravenous methylprednisolone was administered to ophthalmopathy patients. The approximately 97 discovery patients were randomly divided into training and test sets at a 7:3 ratio. The full study reports these points: In validation, the model predicted ophthalmopathy progression with more than 70% sensitivity and approximately 72% specificity; roughly 11 predicted patients were CT-confirmed with GO in a median of approximately 6.2 months. The 13-signature model separated ophthalmopathy from stable hyperthyroidism with roughly 88% sensitivity and approximately 83% specificity in cross-validation, and 80%/75% in the test set. Most expanded thyroid clonotypes with a frequency above 0.001 also appeared in blood, which suggests that blood repertoires may reflect the immune response in the thyroid. No statistical method was used to predetermine the sample size, and group allocation was not hidden from the investigators.

TCR beta CDR3 regions were amplified from RNA transcripts for repertoire sequencing. HTBI primers and the Qiagen OneStep RT-PCR kit were used in a first-round RT-PCR, which was followed by a second-round multiplex PCR, size selection and purification. Sequencing of the libraries was carried out on an Illumina HiSeq2000 in paired-end mode with 100 bp reads. The study's processing was this. SOAPnuke was used to process the reads, removing any read that contained adapters or uncalled bases, had a mean Phred below 15, or lacked an exact match to the constant primer or identifier. COPE v1.2.5 was used to merge the high-quality paired reads. Each unique nucleotide sequence was defined as a clonotype, and clonotypes were aligned to IMGT TRB V, D and J references with MiTCR v1.1. The analysis was limited to V-J combinations with a frequency above 0.0001, which together covered roughly 99% of the repertoires. For each V-J combination, a TCR clonal expansion and chaos score was defined as F50 clonal expansion divided by the chaos observed in the TCRdist matrix. Features were reduced by Welch's t-statistics and random forest to around 13 V-J combinations, which fed a naive Bayes classifier. The similarity between thyroid and blood repertoires was quantified using the Morisita-Horn index. The public sequencing data were trimmed at Q25 with fastp and processed into clonotypes with MiXCR by TCRdb, which kept only in-frame beta chains. Rows with a matching CDR3 protein are joined into one entry that keeps the most common DNA and genes. These V and J calls originate from TCRdb's pipeline instead of the authors' own analysis. Counted in this sample were around 470,000 distinct CDR3 sequences; around 14% of them appeared once. The top ten clonotypes cover 9.8% of the sample.

Comments on this clonotype: The target of this receptor is not known. Base qualities were left out, and no much larger clone turns up one base away.

Patients with ophthalmopathy had moderately to severely active disease, with a Clinical Activity Score of 3 or more, a NOSPECS grade of 4 or more, and a disease duration of less than 3 months. Patients with other autoimmune diseases, uncontrolled infections, pregnancy or lactation were excluded. Clinical symptoms, serum thyroxine, TRAb, thyroid ultrasound and orbital computed tomography were used for diagnosis. PBMCs were isolated from approximately 10 ml of fresh peripheral blood by Ficoll-Paque density gradient centrifugation. Trizol reagent was used to extract the total RNA, and its quality was then checked on an Agilent 2100 Bioanalyzer. Material: blood. This clonotype was sampled from a woman aged 25 to 39 with Graves' ophthalmopathy. Donor details come from another sample of the same person, matched by shared clones.

For the CDR3, the sequence is CASSLKGRARRDTEAFF. The nucleotide sequence reads TGCGCCAGCAGCTTGAAGGGCAGGGCCCGCCGGGACACTGAAGCTTTCTTT. Here the chain combines TRBV5-1 and TRBJ1-1, and TRBD1 may be the D gene, going by 5 matching bases. Sequences SGHRS (CDR1) and YFSETQ (CDR2) are obtained from the germline V gene. V lost 1 base and J lost 3 bases; the stretch between them is 19 bases long. The CDR3 goes from the cysteine to the phenylalanine over 17 residues. The CDR3 DNA has 51 bases and is translated from base 1. The reference TRBV5-1 and TRBJ1-1 proteins fill in what lies around the CDR3, so the full variable domain reads KAGVTQTPRYLIKTRGQQVTLSCSPISGHRSVSWYQQTPGQGLQFLFEYFSETQRNKGNFPGRFSGRQFSNSRSEMNVSTLELGDSALYLCASSLKGRARRDTEAFFGQGTRLTVV.